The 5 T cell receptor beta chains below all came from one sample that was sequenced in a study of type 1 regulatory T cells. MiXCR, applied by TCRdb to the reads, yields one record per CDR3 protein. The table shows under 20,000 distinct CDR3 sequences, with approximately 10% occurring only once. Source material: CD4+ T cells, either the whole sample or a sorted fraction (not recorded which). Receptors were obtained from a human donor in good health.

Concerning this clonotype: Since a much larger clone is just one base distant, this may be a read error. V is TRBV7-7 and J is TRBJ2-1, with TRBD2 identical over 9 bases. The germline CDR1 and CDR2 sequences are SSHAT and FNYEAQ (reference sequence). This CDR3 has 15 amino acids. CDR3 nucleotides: TGTGCTAGCAGCTTTGCAGCGGGAGGTGGCAATGGGCAGTTCTTC. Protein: CASSFAAGGGNGQFF.

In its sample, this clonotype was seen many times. CDR3 sequence reads: CASSPRQGYEQFF. The CDR3 DNA reads as TGTGCCAGCTCACCACGACAGGGGTATGAGCAGTTCTTC. V gene TRBV18 combines with J gene TRBJ2-1; 8 positions agree with TRBD1. Germline CDR1 is KGHSH and CDR2 is LQKENI. The trim removed 1 base at V and 8 bases at J, leaving 1 base unmatched. CDR3 length: 13 amino acids.

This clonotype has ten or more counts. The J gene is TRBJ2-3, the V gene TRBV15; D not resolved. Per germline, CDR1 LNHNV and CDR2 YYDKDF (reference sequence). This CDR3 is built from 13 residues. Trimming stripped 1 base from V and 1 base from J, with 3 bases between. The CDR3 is CATSRGGTDTQYF. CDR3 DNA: TGTGCCACCAGCAGAGGCGGCACAGATACGCAGTATTTT.

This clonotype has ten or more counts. CDR3 DNA sequence: TGTGCCACCAGTGATTTTACCCACGTGGGGGCAGAGACCCAGTACTTC. Protein product: CATSDFTHVGAETQYF. This chain uses TRBV24-1 with TRBJ2-5; TRBD1 is a possible D gene (6 bases). The CDR3 is made up of 16 amino acids. V lost 1 base, J lost 4 bases, and 15 bases lay in between. CDR1 KGHDR and CDR2 SFDVKD come from the germline V gene.

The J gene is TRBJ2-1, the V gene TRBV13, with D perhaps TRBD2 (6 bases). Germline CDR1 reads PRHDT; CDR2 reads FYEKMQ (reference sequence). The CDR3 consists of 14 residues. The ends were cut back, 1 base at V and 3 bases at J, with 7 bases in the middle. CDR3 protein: CASSLERVYNEQFF. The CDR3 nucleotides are TGTGCCAGCAGCTTAGAGCGGGTCTACAATGAGCAGTTCTTC.